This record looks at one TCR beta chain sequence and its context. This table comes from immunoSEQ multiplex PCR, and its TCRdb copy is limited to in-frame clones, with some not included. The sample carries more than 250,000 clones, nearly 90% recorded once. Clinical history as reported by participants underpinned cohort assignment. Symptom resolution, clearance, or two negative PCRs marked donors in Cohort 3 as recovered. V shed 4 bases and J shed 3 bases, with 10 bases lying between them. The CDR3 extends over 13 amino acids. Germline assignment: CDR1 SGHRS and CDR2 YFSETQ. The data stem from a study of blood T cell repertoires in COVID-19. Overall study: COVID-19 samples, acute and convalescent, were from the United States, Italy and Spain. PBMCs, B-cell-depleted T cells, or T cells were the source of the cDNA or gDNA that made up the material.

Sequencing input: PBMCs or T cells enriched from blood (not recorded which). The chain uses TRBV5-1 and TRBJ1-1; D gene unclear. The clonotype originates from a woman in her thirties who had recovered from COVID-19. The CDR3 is CASSLEPDTEAFF. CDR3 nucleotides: TGCGCCAGCAGCCTAGAACCGGACACTGAAGCTTTCTTT.